This T cell receptor (beta chain) was retrieved from a study of T-cell reconstitution after alpha-beta-depleted transplantation in children (dated by TCRdb to the mid-2010s). At the level of the whole study: T-cell immune reconstitution after TCRalphabeta/CD19-depleted allogeneic hematopoietic cell transplantation in children was quantitatively tracked in the study by means of TCR repertoire profiling. The investigation overall reported the following: The apparently early recovery of alphabetaT-cell counts about two months after transplant reportedly depended on only several hundred rapidly expanded clones that came from non-depleted graft cells. In some patients, the high TCRbeta diversity seen at day 60 was put down to recipient T cells and intrathymic progenitors that had survived conditioning. Over the following months the frequencies of hyperexpanded clones went down, and after one year T-cell counts and TCRbeta diversity were mostly credited to newly produced T cells.

Deletion took 3 bases off V and 1 base off J, with a span of 7 bases between the germline ends. The CDR3 goes from the cysteine to the phenylalanine over 14 residues. Only the CDR3 portion is preserved as DNA: 42 bases, with reading frame beginning at the first base. The library was built by means of PCR. Instrument on record: Illumina HiSeq 2500. Molecular barcoding was employed in the preparation of TCR libraries, with unique molecular identifiers being used to normalize TCRbeta repertoire quantification. TCRdb reanalyzed the raw reads on its own, using fastp at Q25 for trimming and MiXCR for clone calling, and kept in-frame beta chains. Under each unique CDR3 protein, matching rows form one entry showing the most common genes and DNA. A total of around 440,000 distinct CDR3 sequences appear in this sample, roughly 17% of them only once. Under 30% of the sample is held by the ten biggest clonotypes.

This specimen's treatment or condition label, per the study, means: allogeneic hematopoietic cell transplantation with graft depleted of TCRalphabeta T cells and CD19 B cells. The children who served as transplant recipients had been given grafts of TCRalphabeta/CD19-depleted allogeneic hematopoietic cells. This clonotype was seen a handful of times. There is no known antigen for this receptor. No much larger clonotype is one base removed from it; base qualities were not supplied. The V and J genes are TRBV12-3 or TRBV12-4 and TRBJ1-5; no D gene is confidently identified. The material was PBMCs, mostly from graft donor cells, obtained 360 days after TCRalphabeta/CD19-depleted stem cell transplant. The sequence came from a boy under three years old who had a stem cell transplant for Wiskott-Aldrich syndrome, so the T cells may come from the graft donor. Here is the DNA: TGTGCCAGCAGTTTCCTCAAGAGCAATCAGCCCCAGCATTTT. This codes for CASSFLKSNQPQHF.